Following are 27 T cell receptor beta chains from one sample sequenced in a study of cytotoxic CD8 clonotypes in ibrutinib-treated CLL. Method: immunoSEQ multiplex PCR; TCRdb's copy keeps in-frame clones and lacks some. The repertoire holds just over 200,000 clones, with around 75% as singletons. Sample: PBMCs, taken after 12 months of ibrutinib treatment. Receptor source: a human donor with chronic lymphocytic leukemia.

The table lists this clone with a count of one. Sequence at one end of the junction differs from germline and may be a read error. DNA of the CDR3: TGCGCCAGCAGCCGACGGACGGACCGACTTGGAGACACCATATATTTT. The encoded protein is CASSRRTDRLGDTIYF. The rearrangement uses TRBV5-1 and TRBJ1-3; no clear D gene. Germline assignment: CDR1 SGHRS and CDR2 YFSETQ. The CDR3 runs 16 residues.

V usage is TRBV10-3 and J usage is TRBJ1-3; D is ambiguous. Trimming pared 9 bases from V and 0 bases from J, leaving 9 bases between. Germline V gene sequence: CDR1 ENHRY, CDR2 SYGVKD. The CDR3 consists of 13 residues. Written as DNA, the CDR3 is TGTGCCATTAAAGGGATCTCTGGAAACACCATATATTTT. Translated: CAIKGISGNTIYF.

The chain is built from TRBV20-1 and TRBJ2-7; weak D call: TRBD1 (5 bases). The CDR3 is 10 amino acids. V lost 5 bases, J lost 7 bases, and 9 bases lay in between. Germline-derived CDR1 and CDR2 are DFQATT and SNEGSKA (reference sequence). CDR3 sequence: CSAAGWEQYF. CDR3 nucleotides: TGCAGTGCTGCAGGGTGGGAGCAGTACTTC.

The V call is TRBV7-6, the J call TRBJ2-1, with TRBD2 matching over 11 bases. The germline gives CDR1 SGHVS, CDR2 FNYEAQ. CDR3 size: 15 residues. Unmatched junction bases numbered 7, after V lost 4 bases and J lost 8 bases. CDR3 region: CASSSNSGRAYEQFF. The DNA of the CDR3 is TGTGCCAGCAGCTCGAATAGCGGGAGGGCTTATGAGCAGTTCTTC.

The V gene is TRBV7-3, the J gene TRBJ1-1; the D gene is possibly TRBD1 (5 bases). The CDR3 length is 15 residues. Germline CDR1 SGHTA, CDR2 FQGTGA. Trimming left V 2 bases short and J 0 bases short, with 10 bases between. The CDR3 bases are TGTGCCAGCAGCTTAGAGAGGACACTGAACACTGAAGCTTTCTTT. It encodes CASSLERTLNTEAFF.

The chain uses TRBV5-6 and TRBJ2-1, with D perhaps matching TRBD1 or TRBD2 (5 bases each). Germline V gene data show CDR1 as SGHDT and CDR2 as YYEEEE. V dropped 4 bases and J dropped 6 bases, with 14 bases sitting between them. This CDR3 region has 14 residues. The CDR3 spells CASSGGPTLNEQFF. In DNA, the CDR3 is TGTGCCAGCAGCGGGGGACCTACCCTCAATGAGCAGTTCTTC.

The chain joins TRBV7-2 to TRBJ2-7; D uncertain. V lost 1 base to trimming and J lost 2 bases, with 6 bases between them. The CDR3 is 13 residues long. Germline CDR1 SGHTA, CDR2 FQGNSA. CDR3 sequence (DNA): TGTGCCAGCAGCTTAGTCGAGACCTACGAGCAGTACTTC. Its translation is CASSLVETYEQYF.

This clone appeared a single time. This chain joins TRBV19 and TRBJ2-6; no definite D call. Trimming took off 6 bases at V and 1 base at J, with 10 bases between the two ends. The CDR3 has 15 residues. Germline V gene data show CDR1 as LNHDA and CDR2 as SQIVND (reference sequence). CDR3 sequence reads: CASRAEQSGANVLTF. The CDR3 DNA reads TGTGCCAGTAGGGCAGAGCAGTCTGGGGCCAACGTCCTGACTTTC.

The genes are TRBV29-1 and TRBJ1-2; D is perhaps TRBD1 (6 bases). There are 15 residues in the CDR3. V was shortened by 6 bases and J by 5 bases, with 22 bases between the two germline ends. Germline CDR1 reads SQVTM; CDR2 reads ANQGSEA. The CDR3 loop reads CSVPVTGTPSYGYTF. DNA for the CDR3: TGCAGCGTCCCAGTAACCGGGACACCTAGTTATGGCTACACCTTC.

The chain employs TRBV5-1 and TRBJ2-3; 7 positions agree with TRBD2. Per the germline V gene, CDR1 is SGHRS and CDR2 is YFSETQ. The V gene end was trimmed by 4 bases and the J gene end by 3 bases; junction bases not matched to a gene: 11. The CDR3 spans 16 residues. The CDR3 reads CASSPRRGSTTDTQYF. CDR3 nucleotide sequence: TGCGCCAGCAGCCCCCGGCGCGGGAGTACGACAGATACGCAGTATTTT. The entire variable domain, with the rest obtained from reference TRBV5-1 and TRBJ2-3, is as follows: KAGVTQTPRYLIKTRGQQVTLSCSPISGHRSVSWYQQTPGQGLQFLFEYFSETQRNKGNFPGRFSGRQFSNSRSEMNVSTLELGDSALYLCASSPRRGSTTDTQYFGPGTRLTVL.

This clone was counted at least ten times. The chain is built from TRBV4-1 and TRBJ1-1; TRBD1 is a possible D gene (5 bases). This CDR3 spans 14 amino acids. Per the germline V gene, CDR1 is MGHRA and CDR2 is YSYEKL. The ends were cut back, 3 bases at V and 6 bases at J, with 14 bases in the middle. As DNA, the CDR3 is TGCGCCAGCAGCCAGCCCGACAGTACCGCTGAAGCTTTCTTT. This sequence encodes CASSQPDSTAEAFF.

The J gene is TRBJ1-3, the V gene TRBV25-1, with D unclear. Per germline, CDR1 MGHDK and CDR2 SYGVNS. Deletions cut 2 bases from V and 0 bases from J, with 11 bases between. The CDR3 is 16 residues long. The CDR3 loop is CASSEAGLFSGNTIYF. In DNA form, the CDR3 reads TGTGCCAGCAGTGAAGCCGGACTATTCTCTGGAAACACCATATATTTT.

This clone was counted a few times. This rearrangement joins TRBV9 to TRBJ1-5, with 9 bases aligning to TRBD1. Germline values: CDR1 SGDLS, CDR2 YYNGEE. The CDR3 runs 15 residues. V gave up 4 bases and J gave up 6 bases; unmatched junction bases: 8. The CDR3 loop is CASSPGTGGFQPQHF. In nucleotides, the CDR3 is TGTGCCAGCAGCCCAGGTACAGGGGGCTTTCAGCCCCAGCATTTT.

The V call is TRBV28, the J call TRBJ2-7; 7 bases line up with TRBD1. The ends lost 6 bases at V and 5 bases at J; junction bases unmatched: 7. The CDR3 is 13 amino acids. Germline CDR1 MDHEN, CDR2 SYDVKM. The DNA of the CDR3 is TGTGCCAGCAGCGACAGGGCTGGAGACGAGCAGTACTTC. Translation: CASSDRAGDEQYF.

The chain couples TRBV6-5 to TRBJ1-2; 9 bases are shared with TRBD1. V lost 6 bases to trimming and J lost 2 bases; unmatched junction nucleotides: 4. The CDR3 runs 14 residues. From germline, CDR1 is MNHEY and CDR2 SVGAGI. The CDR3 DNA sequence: TGTGCCAGCAGAATTGGACAGGGGAACTATGGCTACACCTTC. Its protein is CASRIGQGNYGYTF.

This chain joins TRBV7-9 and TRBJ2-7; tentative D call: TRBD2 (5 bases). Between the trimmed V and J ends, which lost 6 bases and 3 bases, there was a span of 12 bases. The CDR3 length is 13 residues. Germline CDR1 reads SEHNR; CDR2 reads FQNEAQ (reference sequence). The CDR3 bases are TGTGCCAGCAGGAGGAGCGGAAGCTACGAGCAGTACTTC. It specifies CASRRSGSYEQYF.

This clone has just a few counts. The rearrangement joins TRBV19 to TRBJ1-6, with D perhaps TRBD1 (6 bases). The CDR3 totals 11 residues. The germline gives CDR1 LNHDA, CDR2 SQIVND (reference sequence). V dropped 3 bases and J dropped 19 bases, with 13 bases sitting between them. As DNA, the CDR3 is TGTGCCAGTAGTATCTCAGGGACACTACACTTT. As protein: CASSISGTLHF.

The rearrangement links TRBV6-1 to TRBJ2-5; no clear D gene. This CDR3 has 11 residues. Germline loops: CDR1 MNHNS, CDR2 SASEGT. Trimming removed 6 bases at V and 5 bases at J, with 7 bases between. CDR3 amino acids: CASSLGETQYF. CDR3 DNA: TGTGCCAGCAGCCTGGGGGAGACCCAGTACTTC.

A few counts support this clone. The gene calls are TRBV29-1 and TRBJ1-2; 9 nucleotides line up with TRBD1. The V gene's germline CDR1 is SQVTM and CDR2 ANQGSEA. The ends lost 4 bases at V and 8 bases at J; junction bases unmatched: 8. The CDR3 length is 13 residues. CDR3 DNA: TGCAGCGTTGTCCCCGGGACAGGGCAAGGCTACACCTTC. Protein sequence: CSVVPGTGQGYTF. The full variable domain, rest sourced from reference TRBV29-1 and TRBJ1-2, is SAVISQKPSRDICQRGTSLTIQCQVDSQVTMMFWYRQQPGQSLTLIATANQGSEATYESGFVIDKFPISRPNLTFSTLTVSNMSPEDSSIYLCSVVPGTGQGYTFGSGTRLTVV.

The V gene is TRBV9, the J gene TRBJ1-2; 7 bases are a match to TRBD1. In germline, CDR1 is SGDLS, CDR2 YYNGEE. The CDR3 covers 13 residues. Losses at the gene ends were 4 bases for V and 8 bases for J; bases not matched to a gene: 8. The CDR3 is CASSTRQGRGYTF. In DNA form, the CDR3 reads TGTGCCAGCAGCACCAGACAGGGAAGAGGCTACACCTTC.

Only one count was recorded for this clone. The CDR3 DNA sequence: TGTGCCTGGAGTCCCCCGGGGGGTCAGCCCCAGCATTTT. Translation gives CAWSPPGGQPQHF. The gene calls are TRBV30 and TRBJ1-5, with D possibly being TRBD1 (5 bases). Trimming removed 2 bases from V and 6 bases from J, with 11 bases in between. This CDR3 is built from 13 residues. Germline assignment: CDR1 GTSNPN and CDR2 SVGIG (reference sequence).

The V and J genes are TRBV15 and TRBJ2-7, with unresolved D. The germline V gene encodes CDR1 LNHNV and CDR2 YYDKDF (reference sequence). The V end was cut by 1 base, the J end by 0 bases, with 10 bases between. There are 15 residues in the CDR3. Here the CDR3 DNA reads TGTGCCACCAGCAGAGGATCTCGGGTCTCCTACGAGCAGTACTTC. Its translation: CATSRGSRVSYEQYF.

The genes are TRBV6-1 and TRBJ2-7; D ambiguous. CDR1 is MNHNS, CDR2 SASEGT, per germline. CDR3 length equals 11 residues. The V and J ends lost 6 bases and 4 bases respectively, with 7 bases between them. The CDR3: CASRTPYEQYF. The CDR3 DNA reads TGTGCCAGCAGGACCCCTTACGAGCAGTACTTC.

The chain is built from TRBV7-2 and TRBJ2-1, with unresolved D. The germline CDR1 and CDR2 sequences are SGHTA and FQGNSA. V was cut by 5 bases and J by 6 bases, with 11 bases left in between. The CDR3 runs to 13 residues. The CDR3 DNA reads TGTGCCAGCAGCCTCTACGGCGGCAATGAGCAGTTCTTC. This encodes CASSLYGGNEQFF.

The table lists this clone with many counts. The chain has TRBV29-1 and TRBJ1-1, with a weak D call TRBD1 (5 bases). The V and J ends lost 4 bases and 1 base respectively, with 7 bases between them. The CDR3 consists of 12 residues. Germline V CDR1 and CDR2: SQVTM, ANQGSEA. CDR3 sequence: CSVGGWNTEAFF. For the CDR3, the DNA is TGCAGCGTTGGGGGCTGGAACACTGAAGCTTTCTTT. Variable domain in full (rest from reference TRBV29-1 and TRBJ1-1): SAVISQKPSRDICQRGTSLTIQCQVDSQVTMMFWYRQQPGQSLTLIATANQGSEATYESGFVIDKFPISRPNLTFSTLTVSNMSPEDSSIYLCSVGGWNTEAFFGQGTRLTVV.

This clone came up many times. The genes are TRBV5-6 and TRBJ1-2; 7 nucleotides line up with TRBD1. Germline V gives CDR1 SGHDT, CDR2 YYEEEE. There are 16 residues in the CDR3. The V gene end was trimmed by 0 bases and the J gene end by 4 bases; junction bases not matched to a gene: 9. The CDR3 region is CASSLAGGDRLYGYTF. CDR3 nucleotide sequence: TGTGCCAGCAGCTTGGCCGGGGGGGACAGACTCTATGGCTACACCTTC.

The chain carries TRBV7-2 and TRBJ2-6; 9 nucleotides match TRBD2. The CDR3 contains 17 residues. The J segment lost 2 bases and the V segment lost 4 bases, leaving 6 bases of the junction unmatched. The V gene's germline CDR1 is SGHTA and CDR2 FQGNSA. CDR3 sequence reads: CASSWGSGSAGANVLTF. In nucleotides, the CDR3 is TGTGCCAGCAGCTGGGGTAGCGGGAGTGCTGGGGCCAACGTCCTGACTTTC.